This T cell receptor beta chain was identified in a study of T cell responses to AZD1222 COVID-19 vaccine. The sample holds one count of this clone. Its antigen remains unknown. General observations from the study: Nearly half of unique spike-specific TCRs reportedly avoided B.1.351 and B.1.1.7 mutated regions. At study baseline, merely about 6 AZD1222 recipients were seropositive.

Researchers grouped second doses given at about 4 or about 12 weeks into one pool. The protocol was immunoSEQ multiplex PCR, while the TCRdb copy is restricted to in-frame clones and leaves out a portion. The sample yields over 110,000 clones, around nine tenths seen once. Trimming removed 6 bases from V and 0 bases from J, with 12 bases in between. The CDR3 runs 15 residues. From germline, CDR1 is MDHEN and CDR2 SYDVKM. The chain is built from TRBV28 and TRBJ1-5, with D unclear. The input for sequencing was peripheral blood, taken 28 days after the second AZD1222 dose. The sequence derives from an adult who received the AZD1222 COVID-19 vaccine. The DNA of the CDR3 is TGTGCCAGCAGCTTAACAGCGTATAGCAATCAGCCCCAGCATTTT. Its protein is CASSLTAYSNQPQHF.